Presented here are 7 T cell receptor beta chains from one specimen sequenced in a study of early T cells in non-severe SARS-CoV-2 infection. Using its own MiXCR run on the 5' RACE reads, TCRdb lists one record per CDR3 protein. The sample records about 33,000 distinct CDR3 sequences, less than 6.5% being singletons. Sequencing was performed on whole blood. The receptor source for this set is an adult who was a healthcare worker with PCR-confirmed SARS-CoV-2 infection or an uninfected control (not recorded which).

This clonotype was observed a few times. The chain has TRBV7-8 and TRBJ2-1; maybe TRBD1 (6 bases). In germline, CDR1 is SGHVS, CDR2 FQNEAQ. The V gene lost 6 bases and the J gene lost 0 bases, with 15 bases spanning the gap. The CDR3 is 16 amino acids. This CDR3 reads CASRPGVQSSYNEQFF. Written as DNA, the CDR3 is TGTGCCAGCAGACCAGGGGTCCAGAGCTCCTACAATGAGCAGTTCTTC. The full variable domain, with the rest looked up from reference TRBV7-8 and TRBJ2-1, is GAGVSQSPRYKVAKRGQDVALRCDPISGHVSLFWYQQALGQGPEFLTYFQNEAQLDKSGLPSDRFFAERPEGSVSTLKIQRTQQEDSAVYLCASRPGVQSSYNEQFFGPGTRLTVL.

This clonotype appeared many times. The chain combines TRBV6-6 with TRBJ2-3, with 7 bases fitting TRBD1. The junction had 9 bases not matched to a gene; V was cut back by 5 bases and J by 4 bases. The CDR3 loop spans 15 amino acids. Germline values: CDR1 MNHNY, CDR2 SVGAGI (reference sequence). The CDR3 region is CASSLTGVVADTQYF. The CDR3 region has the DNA TGTGCCAGCAGTCTAACAGGGGTGGTCGCAGATACGCAGTATTTT.

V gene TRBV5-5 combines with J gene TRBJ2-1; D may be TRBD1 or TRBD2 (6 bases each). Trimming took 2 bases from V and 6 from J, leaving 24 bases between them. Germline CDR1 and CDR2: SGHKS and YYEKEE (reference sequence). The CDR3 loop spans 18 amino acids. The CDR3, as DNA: TGTGCCAGCAGCTTCCAAGCGTCGGGGGCCTTTAGTAGCAATGAGCAGTTCTTC. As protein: CASSFQASGAFSSNEQFF.

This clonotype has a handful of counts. The chain's CDR3 is CASSQVPDRNEQYF. Here the CDR3 DNA reads TGTGCCAGCAGCCAGGTGCCCGACAGGAATGAGCAGTACTTC. The V gene is TRBV3-1, the J gene TRBJ2-7, with TRBD1 as a possible D gene (6 bases). The CDR3 covers 14 residues. Between the trimmed V and J ends, which lost 3 bases and 7 bases, there was a span of 16 bases. CDR1 and CDR2 (germline): LGHDT, YNNKEL (reference sequence).

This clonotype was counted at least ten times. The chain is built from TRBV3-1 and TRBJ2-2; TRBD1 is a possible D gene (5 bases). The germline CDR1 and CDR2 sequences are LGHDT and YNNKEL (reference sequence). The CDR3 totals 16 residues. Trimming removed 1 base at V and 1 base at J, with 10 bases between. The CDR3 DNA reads TGTGCCAGCAGCCAAGGATGGCAGGGGAACACCGGGGAGCTGTTTTTT. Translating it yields CASSQGWQGNTGELFF.

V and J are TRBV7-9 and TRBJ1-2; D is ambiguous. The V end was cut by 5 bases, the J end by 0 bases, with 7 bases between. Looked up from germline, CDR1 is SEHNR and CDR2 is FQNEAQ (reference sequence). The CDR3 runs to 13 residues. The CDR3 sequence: CASSPGANYGYTF. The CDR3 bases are TGTGCCAGCAGCCCTGGAGCTAACTATGGCTACACCTTC.

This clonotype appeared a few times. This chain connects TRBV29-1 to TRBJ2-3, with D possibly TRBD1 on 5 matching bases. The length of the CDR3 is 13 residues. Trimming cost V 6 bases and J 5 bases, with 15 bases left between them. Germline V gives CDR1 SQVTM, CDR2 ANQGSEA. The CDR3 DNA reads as TGCAGCGTCGACCCGACAGATCAAGATACGCAGTATTTT. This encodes CSVDPTDQDTQYF.